Listed below are T cell receptor beta chains from one sample, sequenced in a study of blood T cell repertoires in COVID-19. TCRdb keeps only in-frame clones here, not all; method: immunoSEQ multiplex PCR. Of some 51,000 clones in the sample, 86% were seen once. Sequenced input: peripheral blood. Source of these receptors: a man aged 55-75 years with acute or convalescent COVID-19. The CDR3 runs from the conserved cysteine through the conserved F or W. A D gene is named only where the DNA matches it firmly. Expanded clones get a size class; other rows say once, few or many, or leave the size out.

CDR3 protein	CDR3 DNA	clone size	V gene	J gene	D gene
CASSVGTAYEQYF	TGTGCCAGCTCAGTTGGGACAGCCTACGAGCAGTACTTC	.	TRBV18	TRBJ2-7	TRBD1
CASSEVSTSYEQYF	TGTGCCAGCAGCGAAGTATCAACTTCCTACGAGCAGTACTTC	.	TRBV13	TRBJ2-7	.
CASSSQGVDTQYF	TGTGCCAGCAGTTCCCAGGGTGTAGACACGCAGTATTTT	.	TRBV28	TRBJ2-3	.
CASSQQWAQPQHF	TGTGCCAGCAGCCAACAGTGGGCTCAGCCCCAGCATTTT	.	TRBV2	TRBJ1-5	.
CASSVDFPGDTQYF	TGCGCCAGCAGCGTGGACTTCCCGGGGGATACGCAGTATTTT	.	TRBV5-1	TRBJ2-3	.
CASASRFNEQFF	TGTGCCAGCGCCTCTAGGTTCAATGAGCAGTTCTTC	.	TRBV5-4	TRBJ2-1	.
CSASHRGRNQPQHF	TGCAGTGCTAGTCACCGGGGGAGGAATCAGCCCCAGCATTTT	.	TRBV20-1	TRBJ1-5	.
CATSDGTPPGQFF	TGTGCCACCAGTGACGGAACTCCTCCGGGGCAGTTCTTC	.	TRBV24-1	TRBJ2-1	.
CASSVGGTYEQYF	TGTGCCAGCAGCGTAGGGGGCACATACGAGCAGTACTTC	.	TRBV9	TRBJ2-7	.
CASSLGQVAEKLFF	TGTGCCAGCAGCTTGGGACAGGTAGCTGAAAAACTGTTTTTT	few	TRBV7-9	TRBJ1-4	TRBD1
CASSPVIQGVSYGYTF	TGTGCCAGCTCACCCGTAATACAGGGGGTCTCTTATGGCTACACCTTC	.	TRBV18	TRBJ1-2	TRBD1
CASSHATSGGETQYF	TGCGCCAGCAGCCACGCCACTAGCGGGGGAGAGACCCAGTACTTC	few	TRBV4-1	TRBJ2-5	TRBD2
CASSFQGGTGELFF	TGTGCCAGCAGCTTCCAGGGGGGCACCGGGGAGCTGTTTTTT	.	TRBV7-3	TRBJ2-2	.
CASSPGQRYSYEQYF	TGTGCCAGCAGCCCCGGACAGCGTTACTCCTACGAGCAGTACTTC	.	TRBV28	TRBJ2-7	.
CASSKDLRGADYGYTF	TGTGCCAGCAGTAAAGACCTCAGGGGCGCGGACTATGGCTACACCTTC	.	TRBV6-1	TRBJ1-2	.
CATSSYGQGAGETQYF	TGTGCCACCAGCAGTTACGGACAGGGGGCGGGAGAGACCCAGTACTTC	.	TRBV15	TRBJ2-5	TRBD1
CATSREKGAPAYEQYF	TGTGCCACCAGCAGAGAAAAAGGGGCCCCCGCCTACGAGCAGTACTTC	.	TRBV15	TRBJ2-7	.
CASSQPSGTTNNEQFF	TGCGCCAGCAGCCAACCGTCCGGGACTACAAACAATGAGCAGTTCTTC	.	TRBV4-1	TRBJ2-1	TRBD2
CASSLTFNQVTDTQYF	TGCGCCAGCAGCTTGACTTTCAACCAAGTAACAGATACGCAGTATTTT	once	TRBV5-1	TRBJ2-3	.
CASSQDRGFYGANNEQYF	TGCGCCAGCAGCCAAGATCGGGGGTTTTATGGAGCAAACAACGAGCAGTACTTC	.	TRBV4-1	TRBJ2-7	.
CASSQDLPNTEAFF	TGTGCCAGCAGCCAAGATCTCCCGAACACTGAAGCTTTCTTT	.	TRBV3-1/TRBV3-2	TRBJ1-1	.
CASSQGLLSSGNTIYF	TGTGCCAGCAGCCAAGGACTCCTCAGCTCTGGAAACACCATATATTTT	.	TRBV3-1/TRBV3-2	TRBJ1-3	.
CASSVGEYSYEQYF	TGTGCCAGCAGCGTAGGAGAATACTCCTACGAGCAGTACTTC	.	TRBV9	TRBJ2-7	.
CASSFRYTQYF	TGTGCCAGCAGTTTTCGGTATACGCAGTATTTT	few	TRBV12-3/TRBV12-4	TRBJ2-3	.
CASSVPKGEAQFF	TGTGCCAGCAGCGTACCGAAGGGAGAAGCGCAGTTCTTC	once	TRBV7-2	TRBJ2-1	.
CASSLAYGGNSRETQYF	TGTGCCAGCAGCTTAGCTTACGGGGGGAATTCCAGGGAGACCCAGTACTTC	.	TRBV11-3	TRBJ2-5	TRBD2
CASSRQGSYEQYF	TGTGCCAGCAGCCGACAGGGGTCCTACGAGCAGTACTTC	.	TRBV28	TRBJ2-7	TRBD1
CASSRRLAGVETQYF	TGTGCCAGCAGCCGCAGACTAGCGGGGGTCGAGACCCAGTACTTC	few	TRBV14	TRBJ2-5	TRBD2
CASSLAPGTGAYEQYF	TGCGCCAGCAGCTTGGCCCCCGGGACAGGGGCCTACGAGCAGTACTTC	few	TRBV5-1	TRBJ2-7	TRBD1
CASGLGFTGNQPQHF	TGTGCTAGTGGTTTGGGGTTCACAGGGAACCAGCCCCAGCATTTT	.	TRBV12-5	TRBJ1-5	.
CASTEGVYTEAFF	TGCGCCAGCACCGAGGGGGTTTACACTGAAGCTTTCTTT	few	TRBV10-1	TRBJ1-1	.
CASGSSGRAVDEQYF	TGTGCCAGCGGGTCTAGCGGGAGGGCCGTCGACGAGCAGTACTTC	.	TRBV28	TRBJ2-7	TRBD2
CASSPPSGGWRRETQYF	TGTGCCAGCAGCCCACCTAGCGGGGGGTGGCGGCGGGAGACCCAGTACTTC	.	TRBV11-2	TRBJ2-5	TRBD2
CASSLTLRGTDTQYF	TGTGCCAGCAGCTTAACGTTGAGGGGGACAGATACGCAGTATTTT	.	TRBV7-3	TRBJ2-3	.
CASSPDRVTEAFF	TGTGCCAGCTCACCGGACAGGGTCACTGAAGCTTTCTTT	.	TRBV18	TRBJ1-1	TRBD1
CASSRDNYEQYF	TGTGCCAGTTCCCGGGACAACTACGAGCAGTACTTC	few	TRBV5-4	TRBJ2-7	.
CASSLSDSGYTF	TGTGCCAGCAGCCTCTCTGACAGTGGCTACACCTTC	.	TRBV21-1	TRBJ1-2	.
CASRQGTLAGATDTQYF	TGCGCCAGCAGACAGGGGACTCTAGCGGGGGCCACAGATACGCAGTATTTT	.	TRBV4-1	TRBJ2-3	TRBD2
CSAGEGYQSSYNEQFF	TGCAGCGCCGGGGAAGGGTATCAGAGCTCCTACAATGAGCAGTTCTTC	.	TRBV29-1	TRBJ2-1	.
CASSPLYDSYEQYF	TGCGCCAGCAGCCCACTATACGACAGTTACGAGCAGTACTTC	.	TRBV4-3	TRBJ2-7	.
CASNPGLATIGTGELFF	TGTGCCAGTAATCCGGGACTAGCCACAATAGGCACCGGGGAGCTGTTTTTT	.	TRBV19	TRBJ2-2	TRBD2
CASSFRQGGRNEKLFF	TGTGCCAGCAGCTTCCGCCAGGGAGGTAGGAATGAAAAACTGTTTTTT	once	TRBV7-9	TRBJ1-4	.
CAISEGTSGRTKETQYF	TGTGCCATCAGTGAGGGGACTAGCGGGCGTACTAAAGAGACCCAGTACTTC	.	TRBV10-3	TRBJ2-5	TRBD2
CASRGRQEETQYF	TGTGCCAGCAGAGGAAGGCAGGAAGAGACCCAGTACTTC	.	TRBV21-1	TRBJ2-5	.
CASSQDSYVTSAEQYF	TGCGCCAGCAGCCAAGATTCCTACGTTACTAGTGCCGAGCAGTACTTC	.	TRBV4-1	TRBJ2-7	.
CASSLPQGQINQPQHF	TGTGCCAGTAGTCTACCACAGGGACAGATCAATCAGCCCCAGCATTTT	.	TRBV19	TRBJ1-5	TRBD1
CASSDSSGGAEETQYF	TGTGCCAGCAGTGACTCGAGCGGGGGGGCGGAAGAGACCCAGTACTTC	.	TRBV6-4	TRBJ2-5	TRBD2
CASRPSTGSYNSPLHF	TGTGCCAGCAGACCTAGCACAGGGAGCTATAATTCACCCCTCCACTTT	.	TRBV7-2	TRBJ1-6	.
CASMLGGLNQPQHF	TGTGCCAGCATGTTAGGGGGTCTGAATCAGCCCCAGCATTTT	.	TRBV27	TRBJ1-5	.
CASSPKGVALSADTQYF	TGTGCCAGCAGTCCGAAGGGGGTGGCCCTAAGCGCAGATACGCAGTATTTT	once	TRBV27	TRBJ2-3	.
CASSLGLAGVDNEQFF	TGTGCCAGCAGCCTAGGGCTAGCGGGGGTTGACAATGAGCAGTTCTTC	.	TRBV7-6	TRBJ2-1	TRBD2
CAISADSTYGYTF	TGTGCCATCAGCGCGGACAGCACTTATGGCTACACCTTC	.	TRBV10-3	TRBJ1-2	.